This T cell receptor beta chain was recovered during a study of T cells after yellow fever vaccination. TCRdb reanalysed the 5' RACE reads using MiXCR and keeps one entry per CDR3 protein. Among about 300,000 distinct CDR3 sequences, around 3.9% were seen once, and the ten largest hold more than 20%. V was pared by 0 bases and J by 9 bases, with 10 bases between. Germline-derived CDR1 and CDR2 are SGHNT and YYREEE (reference sequence). CDR3 size: 13 residues. This clonotype has only a few counts. The TCR comes from a young man who received the YFV17D yellow fever vaccine. The material was PBMCs, obtained 5 days after the yellow fever booster vaccination. The rearrangement uses TRBV5-4 and TRBJ2-1, with D perhaps matching TRBD2 (5 bases). The CDR3 coding sequence is TGTGCCAGCAGCTTGGCCCTGAGCGGTGAGCAGTTCTTC. Translating gives CASSLALSGEQFF.